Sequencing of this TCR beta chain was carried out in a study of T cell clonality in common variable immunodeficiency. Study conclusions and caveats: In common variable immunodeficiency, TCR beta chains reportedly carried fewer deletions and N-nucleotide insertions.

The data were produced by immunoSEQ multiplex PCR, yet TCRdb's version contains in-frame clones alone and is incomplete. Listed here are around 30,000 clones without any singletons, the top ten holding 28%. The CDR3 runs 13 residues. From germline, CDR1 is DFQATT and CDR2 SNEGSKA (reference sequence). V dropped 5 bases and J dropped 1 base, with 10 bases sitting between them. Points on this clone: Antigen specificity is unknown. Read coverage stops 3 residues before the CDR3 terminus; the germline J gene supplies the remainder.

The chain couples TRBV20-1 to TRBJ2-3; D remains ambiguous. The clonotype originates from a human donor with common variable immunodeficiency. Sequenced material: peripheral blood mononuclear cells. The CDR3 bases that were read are TGCAGTGCTGTTACTGCTCGCACAGATACG. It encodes CSAVTARTDT. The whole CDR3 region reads CSAVTARTDTQYF.